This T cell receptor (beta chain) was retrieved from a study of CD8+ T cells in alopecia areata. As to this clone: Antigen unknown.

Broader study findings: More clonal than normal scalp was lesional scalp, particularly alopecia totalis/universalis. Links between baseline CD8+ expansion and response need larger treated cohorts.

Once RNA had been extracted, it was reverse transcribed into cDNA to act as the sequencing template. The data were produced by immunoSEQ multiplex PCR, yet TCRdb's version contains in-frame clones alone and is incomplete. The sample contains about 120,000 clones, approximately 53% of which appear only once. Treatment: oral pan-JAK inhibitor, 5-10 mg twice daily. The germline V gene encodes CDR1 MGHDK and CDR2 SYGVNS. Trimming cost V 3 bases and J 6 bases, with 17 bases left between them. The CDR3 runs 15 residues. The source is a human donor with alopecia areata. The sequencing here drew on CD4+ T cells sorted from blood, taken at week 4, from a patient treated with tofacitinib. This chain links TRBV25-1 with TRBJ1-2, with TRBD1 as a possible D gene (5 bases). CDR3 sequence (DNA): TGTGCCAGCAGTGAGTCAGGGAGGAGAAAAAATGGCTACACCTTC. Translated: CASSESGRRKNGYTF.